This T cell receptor beta chain was profiled in a study of post-analysis software for immune sequencing data. The CDR3 contains 13 residues. The V and J ends lost 7 bases and 6 bases, in that order; junction bases with no gene match: 3. Prepared libraries of TCR beta cDNA carried unique molecular identifiers. Using its own MiXCR run on the PCR reads, TCRdb lists one record per CDR3 protein. Of 500,000 to 600,000 distinct CDR3 sequences in the sample, around 40% are singletons; the top ten hold 1.5% to 2%. Overall study findings and caveats: Included in a set of four or five TRBV segments more frequent in patients than controls were TRBV5-6, TRBV5-1 and TRBV20-1.

Concerning this clonotype itself: As yet, its antigen is unknown.

Sequencing input: blood. The receptor was derived from a girl between 10 and 17 years old with multiple sclerosis. The chain employs TRBV12-3 or TRBV12-4 and TRBJ2-1, with 10 bases aligning to TRBD2. The DNA for the CDR3 is TGTGCCAGCATTGGACTAGCGGTCAATGAGCAGTTCTTC. Its translation: CASIGLAVNEQFF.